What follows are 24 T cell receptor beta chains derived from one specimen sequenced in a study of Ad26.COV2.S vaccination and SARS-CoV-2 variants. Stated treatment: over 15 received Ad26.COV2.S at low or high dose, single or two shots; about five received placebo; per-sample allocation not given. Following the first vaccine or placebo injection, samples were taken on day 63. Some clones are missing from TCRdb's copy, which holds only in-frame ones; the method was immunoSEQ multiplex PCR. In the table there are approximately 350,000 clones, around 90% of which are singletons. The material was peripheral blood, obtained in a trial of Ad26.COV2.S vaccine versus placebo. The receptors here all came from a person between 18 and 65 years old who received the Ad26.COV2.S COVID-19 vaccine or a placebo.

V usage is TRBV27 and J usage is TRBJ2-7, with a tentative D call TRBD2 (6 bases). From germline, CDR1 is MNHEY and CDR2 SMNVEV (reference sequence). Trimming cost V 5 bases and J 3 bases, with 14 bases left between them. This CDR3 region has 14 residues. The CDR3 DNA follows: TGTGCCAGCAGTCCGTCGCCAGCGGGCTACGAGCAGTACTTC. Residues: CASSPSPAGYEQYF.

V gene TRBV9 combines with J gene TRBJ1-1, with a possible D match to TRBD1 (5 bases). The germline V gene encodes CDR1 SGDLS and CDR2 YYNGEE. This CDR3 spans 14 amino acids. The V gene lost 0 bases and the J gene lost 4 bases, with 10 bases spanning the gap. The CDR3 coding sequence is TGTGCCAGCAGCGTAGTGATCGGGGGCACTGAAGCTTTCTTT. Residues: CASSVVIGGTEAFF.

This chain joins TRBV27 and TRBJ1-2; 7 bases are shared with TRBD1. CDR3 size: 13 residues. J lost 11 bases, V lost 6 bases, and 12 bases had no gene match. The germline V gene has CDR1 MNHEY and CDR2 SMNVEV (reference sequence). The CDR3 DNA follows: TGTGCCAGCAGCCCTTACCGGACAGGCGAGTACACCTTC. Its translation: CASSPYRTGEYTF.

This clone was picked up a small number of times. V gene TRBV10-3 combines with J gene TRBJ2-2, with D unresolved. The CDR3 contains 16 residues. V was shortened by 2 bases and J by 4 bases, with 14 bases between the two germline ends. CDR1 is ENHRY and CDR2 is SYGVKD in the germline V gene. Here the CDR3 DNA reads TGTGCCATCAGTGAGATGGCAGGTAGGAGCACCGGGGAGCTGTTTTTT. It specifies CAISEMAGRSTGELFF.

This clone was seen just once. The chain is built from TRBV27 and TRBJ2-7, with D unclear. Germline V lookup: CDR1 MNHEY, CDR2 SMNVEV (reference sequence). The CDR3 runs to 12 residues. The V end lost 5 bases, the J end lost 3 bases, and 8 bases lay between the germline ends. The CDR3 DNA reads TGTGCCAGCAGTCGCAACGGCTACGAGCAGTACTTC. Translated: CASSRNGYEQYF.

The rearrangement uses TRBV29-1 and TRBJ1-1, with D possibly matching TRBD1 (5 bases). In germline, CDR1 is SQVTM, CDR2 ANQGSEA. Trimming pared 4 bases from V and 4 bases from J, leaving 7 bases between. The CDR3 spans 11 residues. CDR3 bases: TGCAGCGTTGCAGGGTTCACTGAAGCTTTCTTT. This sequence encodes CSVAGFTEAFF.

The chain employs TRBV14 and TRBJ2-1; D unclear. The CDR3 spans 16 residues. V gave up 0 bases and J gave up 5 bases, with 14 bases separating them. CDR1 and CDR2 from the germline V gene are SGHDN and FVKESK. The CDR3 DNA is TGTGCCAGCAGCCAAGAATTCAGAAGAAACAACAATGAGCAGTTCTTC. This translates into CASSQEFRRNNNEQFF.

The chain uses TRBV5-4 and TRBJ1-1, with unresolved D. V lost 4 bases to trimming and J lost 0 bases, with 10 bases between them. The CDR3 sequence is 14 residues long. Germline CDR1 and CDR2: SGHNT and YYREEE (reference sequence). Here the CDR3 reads CASSPGRVNTEAFF. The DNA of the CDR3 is TGTGCCAGCAGCCCCGGACGGGTGAACACTGAAGCTTTCTTT. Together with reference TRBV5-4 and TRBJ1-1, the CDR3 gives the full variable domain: ETGVTQSPTHLIKTRGQQVTLRCSSQSGHNTVSWYQQALGQGPQFIFQYYREEENGRGNFPPRFSGLQFPNYSSELNVNALELDDSALYLCASSPGRVNTEAFFGQGTRLTVV.

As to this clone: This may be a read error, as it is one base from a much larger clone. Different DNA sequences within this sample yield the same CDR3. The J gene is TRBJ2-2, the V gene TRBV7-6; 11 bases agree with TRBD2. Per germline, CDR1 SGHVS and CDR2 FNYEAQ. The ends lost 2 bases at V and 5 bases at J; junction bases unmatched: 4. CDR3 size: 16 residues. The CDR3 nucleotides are TGTGCCAGCAGCTTATCGACTAGCGGGATTACCGGGGAGCTGTTTTTT. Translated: CASSLSTSGITGELFF. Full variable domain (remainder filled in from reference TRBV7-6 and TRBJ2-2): GAGVSQSPRYKVTKRGQDVALRCDPISGHVSLYWYRQALGQGPEFLTYFNYEAQQDKSGLPNDRFSAERPEGSISTLTIQRTEQRDSAMYRCASSLSTSGITGELFFGEGSRLTVL.

Written as DNA, the CDR3 is TGTGCCAGCAGCTTAGATGGGCGTATCAACAATGAGCAGTTCTTC. Translated: CASSLDGRINNEQFF. The chain joins TRBV11-3 to TRBJ2-1; D gene unclear. Germline-derived CDR1 and CDR2 are SGHNT and YENEEA. CDR3 length equals 15 residues. Trimming removed 0 bases from V and 5 bases from J, with 11 bases in between.

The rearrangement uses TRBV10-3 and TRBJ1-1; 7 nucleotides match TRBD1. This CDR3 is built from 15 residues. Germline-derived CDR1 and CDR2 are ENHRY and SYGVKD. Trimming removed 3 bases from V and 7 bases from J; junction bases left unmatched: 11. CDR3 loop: CAISENRDSRSEAFF. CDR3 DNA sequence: TGTGCCATCAGTGAAAATAGGGACAGTAGGAGTGAAGCTTTCTTT.

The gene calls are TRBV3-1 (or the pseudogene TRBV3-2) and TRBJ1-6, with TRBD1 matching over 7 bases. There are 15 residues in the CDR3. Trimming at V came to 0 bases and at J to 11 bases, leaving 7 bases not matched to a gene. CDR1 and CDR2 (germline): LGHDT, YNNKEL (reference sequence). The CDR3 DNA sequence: TGTGCCAGCAGCCAAGAACCTAGGGGGCGGACACCCCTCCACTTT. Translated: CASSQEPRGRTPLHF.

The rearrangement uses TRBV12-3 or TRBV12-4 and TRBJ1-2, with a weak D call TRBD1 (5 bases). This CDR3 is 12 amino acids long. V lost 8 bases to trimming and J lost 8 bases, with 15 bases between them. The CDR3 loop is CASAGGAGGYTF. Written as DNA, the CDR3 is TGTGCCAGCGCCGGGGGAGCTGGCGGCTACACCTTC.

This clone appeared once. The CDR3 DNA sequence: TGTGCCACCAGTGATGGACAGGGGTATGGCTACACCTTC. Translation gives CATSDGQGYGYTF. The rearrangement joins TRBV24-1 to TRBJ1-2; 9 nucleotides match TRBD1. This CDR3 is 13 amino acids long. V lost 3 bases and J lost 5; bases outside the gene matches: 0. Germline CDR1 and CDR2: KGHDR and SFDVKD.

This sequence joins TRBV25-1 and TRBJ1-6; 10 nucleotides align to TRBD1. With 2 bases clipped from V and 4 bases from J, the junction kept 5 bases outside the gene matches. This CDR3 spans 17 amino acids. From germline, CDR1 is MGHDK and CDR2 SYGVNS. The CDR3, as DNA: TGTGCCAGCAGTGAAGAGACAGGGGGCTGGTATAATTCACCCCTCCACTTT. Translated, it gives CASSEETGGWYNSPLHF.

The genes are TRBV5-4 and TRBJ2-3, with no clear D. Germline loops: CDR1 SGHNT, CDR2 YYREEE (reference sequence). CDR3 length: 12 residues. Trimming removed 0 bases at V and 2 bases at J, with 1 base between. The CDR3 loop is CASSLDTDTQYF. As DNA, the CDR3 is TGTGCCAGCAGCTTGGACACAGATACGCAGTATTTT.

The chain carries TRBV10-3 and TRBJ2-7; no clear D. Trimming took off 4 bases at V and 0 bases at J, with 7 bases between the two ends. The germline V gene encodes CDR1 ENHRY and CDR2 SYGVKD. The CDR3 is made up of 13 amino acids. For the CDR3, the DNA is TGTGCCATCAGTGGGGCCGTCTCCTACGAGCAGTACTTC. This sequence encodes CAISGAVSYEQYF.

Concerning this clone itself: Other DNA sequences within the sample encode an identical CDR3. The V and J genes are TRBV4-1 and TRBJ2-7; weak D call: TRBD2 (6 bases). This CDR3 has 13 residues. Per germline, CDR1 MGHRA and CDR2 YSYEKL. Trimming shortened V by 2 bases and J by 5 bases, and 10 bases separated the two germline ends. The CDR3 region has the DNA TGCGCCAGCAGCCAAACGGGACTTAACGAGCAGTACTTC. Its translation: CASSQTGLNEQYF.

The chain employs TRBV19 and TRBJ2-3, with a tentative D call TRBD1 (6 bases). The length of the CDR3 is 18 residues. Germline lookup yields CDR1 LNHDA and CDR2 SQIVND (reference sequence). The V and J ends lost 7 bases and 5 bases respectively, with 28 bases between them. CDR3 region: CASKGPYSTGIFRDTQYF. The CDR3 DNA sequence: TGTGCCAGTAAAGGGCCTTATTCCACAGGGATTTTCAGAGATACGCAGTATTTT.

CDR3 amino acids: CASSPLRATAFEELFF. DNA for the CDR3: TGTGCCAGCAGCCCCCTTAGGGCGACTGCTTTCGAGGAGCTGTTTTTT. The V and J genes are TRBV14 and TRBJ2-2, with no clear D. Per the germline V gene, CDR1 is SGHDN and CDR2 is FVKESK. With 4 bases removed from V and 10 bases from J, the gap between germline ends came to 22 bases. CDR3 length: 16 amino acids. Full variable domain (rest looked up from reference TRBV14 and TRBJ2-2): EAGVTQFPSHSVIEKGQTVTLRCDPISGHDNLYWYRRVMGKEIKFLLHFVKESKQDESGMPNNRFLAERTGGTYSTLKVQPAELEDSGVYFCASSPLRATAFEELFFGEGSRLTVL.

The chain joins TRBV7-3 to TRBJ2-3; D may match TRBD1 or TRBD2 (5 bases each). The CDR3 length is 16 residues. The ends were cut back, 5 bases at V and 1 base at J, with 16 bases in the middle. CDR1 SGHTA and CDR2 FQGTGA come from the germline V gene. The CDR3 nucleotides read TGTGCCAGCAGCCAAGGCTGGGGGACGGGCACAGATACGCAGTATTTT. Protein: CASSQGWGTGTDTQYF.

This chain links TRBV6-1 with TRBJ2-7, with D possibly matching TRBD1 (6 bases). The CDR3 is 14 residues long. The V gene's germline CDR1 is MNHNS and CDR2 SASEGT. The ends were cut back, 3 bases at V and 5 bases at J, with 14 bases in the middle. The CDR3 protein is CASSDRNRVHEQYF. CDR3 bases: TGTGCCAGCAGTGACAGAAACAGGGTCCACGAGCAGTACTTC.

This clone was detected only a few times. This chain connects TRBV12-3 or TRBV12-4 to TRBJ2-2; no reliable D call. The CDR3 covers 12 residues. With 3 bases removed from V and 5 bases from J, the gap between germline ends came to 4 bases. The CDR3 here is CASSLWTGELFF. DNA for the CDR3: TGTGCCAGCAGTTTGTGGACCGGGGAGCTGTTTTTT.

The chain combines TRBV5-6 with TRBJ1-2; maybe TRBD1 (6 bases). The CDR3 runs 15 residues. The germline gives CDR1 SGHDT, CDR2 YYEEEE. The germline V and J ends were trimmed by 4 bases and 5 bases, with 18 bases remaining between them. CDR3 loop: CASSPGWGLGYGYTF. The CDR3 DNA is TGTGCCAGCAGCCCGGGCTGGGGGCTCGGGTATGGCTACACCTTC.